This TCR beta chain is drawn from a study of spatial heterogeneity in lung cancer. Study context: Detection consistently captured more beta-chain sequences than alpha-chain sequences.

A distinct unique molecular identifier was carried by each TCR cDNA molecule. MiXCR, run by TCRdb on the 5' RACE reads, gives a single entry per CDR3 protein. The sample holds under 40,000 distinct CDR3 sequences, roughly 5.6% seen once. Time point noted: sample taken at primary tumor resection. Tumor, nontumor lung or frozen PBMC supplied whole RNA, sequenced without sorting. A total of some 70 untreated early-stage non-small cell lung cancer patients served as donors. There are many counts of this clonotype. The clonotype was recovered from a female donor with early-stage non-small cell lung cancer. Sequences were derived from PBMCs, sampled at surgery.

The CDR3 region is CSVDMTGSTDTQYF. The CDR3 coding sequence is TGCAGCGTTGACATGACAGGTAGCACAGATACGCAGTATTTT. The chain uses TRBV29-1 and TRBJ2-3; D possibly corresponds to TRBD1 (6 bases). V shed 3 bases and J shed 0 bases, with 10 bases lying between them. The CDR3 covers 14 residues. Germline CDR1 and CDR2: SQVTM and ANQGSEA.